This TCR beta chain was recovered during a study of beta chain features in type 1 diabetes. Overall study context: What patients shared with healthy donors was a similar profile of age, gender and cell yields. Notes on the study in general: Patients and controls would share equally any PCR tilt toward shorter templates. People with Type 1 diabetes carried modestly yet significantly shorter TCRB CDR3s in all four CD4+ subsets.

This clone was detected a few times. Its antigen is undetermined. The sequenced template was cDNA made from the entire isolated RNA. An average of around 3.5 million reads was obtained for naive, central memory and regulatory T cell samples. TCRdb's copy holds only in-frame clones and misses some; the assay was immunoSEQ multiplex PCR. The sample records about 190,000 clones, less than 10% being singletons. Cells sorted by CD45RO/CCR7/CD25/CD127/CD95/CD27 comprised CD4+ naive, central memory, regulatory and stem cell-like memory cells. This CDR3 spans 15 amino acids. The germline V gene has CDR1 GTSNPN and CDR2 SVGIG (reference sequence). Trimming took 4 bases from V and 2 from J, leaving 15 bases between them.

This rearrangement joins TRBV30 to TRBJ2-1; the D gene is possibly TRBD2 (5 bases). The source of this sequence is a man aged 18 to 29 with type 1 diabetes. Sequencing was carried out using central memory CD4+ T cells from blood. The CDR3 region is CAWTPWRSPYNEQFF. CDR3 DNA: TGTGCCTGGACCCCTTGGAGGAGTCCCTACAATGAGCAGTTCTTC.